A single sample gave rise to the 9 T cell receptor beta chains below, sequenced in a study of cytomegalovirus exposure and HLA in healthy donors. Produced via immunoSEQ multiplex PCR; TCRdb's table is partial and in-frame only. The data contain under 150,000 clones, 85% to 90% of them singletons. Sequencing used PBMCs. These receptors all come from a man aged 18 to 29 in good health and CMV-seropositive.

The V call is TRBV6-1, the J call TRBJ2-7; D might be TRBD2 (5 bases). The germline V and J ends were trimmed by 4 bases and 7 bases, with 26 bases remaining between them. The length of the CDR3 is 17 residues. Per germline, CDR1 MNHNS and CDR2 SASEGT. The CDR3 reads CASSGGSLGEGAYEQYF. In DNA, the CDR3 is TGTGCCAGCAGTGGAGGGAGCCTGGGAGAGGGAGCTTATGAGCAGTACTTC.

The chain has TRBV30 and TRBJ2-2, with TRBD2 matching over 7 bases. The CDR3 covers 14 residues. Looked up from germline, CDR1 is GTSNPN and CDR2 is SVGIG (reference sequence). V lost 5 bases to trimming and J lost 2 bases; unmatched junction nucleotides: 5. The CDR3 reads CAWGEGSNTGELFF. The DNA for the CDR3 is TGTGCCTGGGGGGAGGGGAGTAACACCGGGGAGCTGTTTTTT.

The CDR3, as DNA: TGTGCCAGCAGGAGACAGGGCTCAAACTATGGCTACACCTTC. It codes for CASRRQGSNYGYTF. The chain joins TRBV2 to TRBJ1-2; TRBD1 aligns across 7 bases. Germline CDR1 reads SNHLY; CDR2 reads FYNNEI. CDR3 size: 14 residues. V was pared by 6 bases and J by 2 bases, with 6 bases of the junction left unmatched.

The chain combines TRBV7-6 with TRBJ1-5, with 8 bases fitting TRBD1. The CDR3 length is 16 residues. Germline lookup yields CDR1 SGHVS and CDR2 FNYEAQ. Trimming at V came to 5 bases and at J to 5 bases, leaving 11 bases not matched to a gene. The chain's CDR3 is CASSMTDRGDHQPQHF. CDR3 DNA: TGTGCCAGCAGCATGACAGACAGGGGAGACCATCAGCCCCAGCATTTT.

The chain employs TRBV4-1 and TRBJ1-1, with D possibly matching TRBD1 (6 bases). The CDR3 has 15 amino acids. Germline V gives CDR1 MGHRA, CDR2 YSYEKL. Trimming left V 4 bases short and J 3 bases short, with 15 bases between. The CDR3 loop is CASSPGGGADTEAFF. The CDR3, as DNA: TGCGCCAGCAGCCCTGGTGGGGGGGCGGACACTGAAGCTTTCTTT.

This clone was seen just once. This chain joins TRBV27 and TRBJ1-1, with 7 bases that match TRBD1. Germline V gives CDR1 MNHEY, CDR2 SMNVEV (reference sequence). The V gene end was trimmed by 3 bases and the J gene end by 1 base; junction bases not matched to a gene: 5. The CDR3 is 15 amino acids. CDR3 bases: TGTGCCAGCAGTTTGGATAGACAGGGGAACACTGAAGCTTTCTTT. It yields the protein CASSLDRQGNTEAFF.

This sequence joins TRBV6-1 and TRBJ2-3, with 7 nucleotides matching TRBD2. Germline assignment: CDR1 MNHNS and CDR2 SASEGT. This CDR3 region has 14 residues. V lost 6 bases and J lost 1; bases outside the gene matches: 4. The CDR3 spells CASSVAGRTDTQYF. For the CDR3, the DNA is TGTGCCAGCAGCGTAGCGGGCCGCACAGATACGCAGTATTTT.

This clone turned up a few times. The chain couples TRBV7-2 to TRBJ1-2; D gene uncertain. There are 13 residues in the CDR3. The germline CDR1 and CDR2 sequences are SGHTA and FQGNSA. V gave up 3 bases and J gave up 3 bases, with 8 bases separating them. The CDR3 coding sequence is TGTGCCAGCAGCTTCAGGCCTGACTATGGCTACACCTTC. As protein: CASSFRPDYGYTF.

This sequence joins TRBV5-5 and TRBJ2-3; 7 bases match TRBD1. The CDR3 contains 15 residues. With V trimmed by 4 bases and J by 0 bases, 5 bases remained unmatched. Germline V gene sequence: CDR1 SGHKS, CDR2 YYEKEE (reference sequence). CDR3 bases: TGTGCCAGCAGCGTTCCGGGACAGAGCACAGATACGCAGTATTTT. Translating gives CASSVPGQSTDTQYF.